This T cell receptor (beta chain) emerged from a study of shared clonotypes between healthy human individuals. Profiled with immunoSEQ multiplex PCR; TCRdb holds only in-frame clones, not every one. The sample carries a few hundred thousand clones, about 69% recorded once. Recent vaccinations or acute infections were absent in the healthy HIV-negative adult donors. A split of CD4+ cells into CD45RA+ naive and CD45RA-negative memory subsets was performed. The ends lost 4 bases at V and 3 bases at J; junction bases unmatched: 2. Germline CDR1 reads MGHDK; CDR2 reads SYGVNS. The CDR3 spans 14 residues. This sequence joins TRBV25-1 and TRBJ1-2, with 10 bases fitting TRBD1. This TCR was sampled from a man under 40 in good health. The sample was memory CD4+ T cells sorted from blood. Sample subset: CD45RA-negative fraction. DNA of the CDR3: TGTGCCAGCAGTGTTGGGACAGGGGACTATGGCTACACCTTC. Its protein product is CASSVGTGDYGYTF.